This T cell receptor (beta chain) originates from a study of shared clonotypes between healthy human individuals. Study-level background: A couple of female and a few male donors aged 18 to 49 were enrolled.

Splitting of each subset's genomic DNA was done evenly across several immunoSEQ plates. Sequencing used immunoSEQ multiplex PCR; TCRdb keeps in-frame clones, though not all of them. Of fewer than 600,000 clones in the sample, about 76% were seen once. Trimming took off 8 bases at V and 4 bases at J, with 10 bases between the two ends. The CDR3 consists of 12 residues. Germline assignment: CDR1 LGHNA and CDR2 YNFKEQ. HIV-negative, healthy adults without recent acute infections or vaccinations were the donors. Worth noting for this clone: The sample carries other DNA sequences with the same CDR3.

This chain joins TRBV4-2 and TRBJ2-3; D unclear. The sequencing sample was made of PBMCs. This receptor was taken from a woman aged 40 to 50 in good health. Some clones in this sample may be carry-over from other donors' samples. The DNA for the CDR3 is TGTGCCAGCGGTGGGATCCCAGATACGCAGTATTTT. It codes for CASGGIPDTQYF.